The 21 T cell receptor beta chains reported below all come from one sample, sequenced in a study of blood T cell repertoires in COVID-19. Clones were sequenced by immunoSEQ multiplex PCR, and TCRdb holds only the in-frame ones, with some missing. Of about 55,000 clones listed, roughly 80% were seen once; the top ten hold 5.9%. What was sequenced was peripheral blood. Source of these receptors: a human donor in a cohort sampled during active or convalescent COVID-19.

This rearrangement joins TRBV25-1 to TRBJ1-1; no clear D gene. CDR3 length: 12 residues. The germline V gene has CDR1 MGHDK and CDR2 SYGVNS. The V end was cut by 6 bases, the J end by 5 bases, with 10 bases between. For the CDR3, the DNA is TGTGCCAGCAGGAGAGGCGGGACTGAAGCTTTCTTT. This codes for CASRRGGTEAFF.

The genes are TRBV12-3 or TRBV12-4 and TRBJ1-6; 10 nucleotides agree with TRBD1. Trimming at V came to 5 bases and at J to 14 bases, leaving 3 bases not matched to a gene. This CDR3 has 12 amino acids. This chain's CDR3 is CASSRTGGTLHF. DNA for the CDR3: TGTGCCAGCAGTCGGACAGGGGGTACCCTCCACTTT.

CDR3 sequence: CASSTSTAGQLYEQYF. For the CDR3, the DNA is TGTGCCAGTAGTACTTCCACGGCGGGACAGCTCTACGAGCAGTACTTC. The V and J genes are TRBV19 and TRBJ2-7; the D gene is possibly TRBD1 (7 bases). This CDR3 is built from 16 residues. Germline V gene data show CDR1 as LNHDA and CDR2 as SQIVND (reference sequence). Between the trimmed V and J ends, which lost 4 bases and 3 bases, there was a span of 19 bases.

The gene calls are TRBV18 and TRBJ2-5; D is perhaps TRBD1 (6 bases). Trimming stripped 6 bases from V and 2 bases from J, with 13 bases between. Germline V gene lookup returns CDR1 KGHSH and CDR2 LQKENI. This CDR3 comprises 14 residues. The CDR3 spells CASSPGQLQETQYF. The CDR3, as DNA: TGTGCCAGCTCTCCCGGACAGCTGCAAGAGACCCAGTACTTC.

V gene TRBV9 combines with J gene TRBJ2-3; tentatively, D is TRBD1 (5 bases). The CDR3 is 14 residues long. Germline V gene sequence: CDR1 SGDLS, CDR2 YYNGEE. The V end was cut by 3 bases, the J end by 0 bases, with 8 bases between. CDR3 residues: CASSGQSSTDTQYF. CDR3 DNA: TGTGCCAGCAGCGGACAGTCTAGCACAGATACGCAGTATTTT.

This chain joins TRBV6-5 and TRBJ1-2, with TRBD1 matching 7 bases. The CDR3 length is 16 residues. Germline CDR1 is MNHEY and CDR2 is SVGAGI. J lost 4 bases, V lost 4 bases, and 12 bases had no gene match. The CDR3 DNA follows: TGTGCCAGCAGTTCCGACCGGGACAGAGCTTTCTATGGCTACACCTTC. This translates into CASSSDRDRAFYGYTF.

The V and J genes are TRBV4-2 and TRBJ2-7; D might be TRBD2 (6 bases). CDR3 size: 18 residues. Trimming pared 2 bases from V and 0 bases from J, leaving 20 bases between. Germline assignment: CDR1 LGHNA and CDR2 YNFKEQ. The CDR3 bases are TGTGCCAGCAGCCAAAATCGGGAGAGGGGCATTAACTCCTACGAGCAGTACTTC. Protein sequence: CASSQNRERGINSYEQYF.

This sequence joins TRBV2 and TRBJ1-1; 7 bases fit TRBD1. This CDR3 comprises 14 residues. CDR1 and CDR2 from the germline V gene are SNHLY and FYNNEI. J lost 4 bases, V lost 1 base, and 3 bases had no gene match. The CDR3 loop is CASSEEGAGTEAFF. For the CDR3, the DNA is TGTGCCAGCAGTGAAGAGGGGGCTGGCACTGAAGCTTTCTTT.

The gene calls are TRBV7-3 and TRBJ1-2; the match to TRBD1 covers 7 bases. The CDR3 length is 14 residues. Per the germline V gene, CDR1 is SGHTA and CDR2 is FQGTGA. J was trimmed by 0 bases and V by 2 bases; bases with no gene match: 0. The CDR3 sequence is CASSLDRANYGYTF. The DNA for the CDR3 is TGTGCCAGCAGCTTAGACAGGGCTAACTATGGCTACACCTTC.

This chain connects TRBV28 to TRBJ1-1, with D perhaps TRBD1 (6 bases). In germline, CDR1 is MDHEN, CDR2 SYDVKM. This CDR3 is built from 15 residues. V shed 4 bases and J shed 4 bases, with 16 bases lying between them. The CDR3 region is CASSSLSRGATEAFF. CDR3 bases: TGTGCCAGCAGTTCCCTTTCCCGGGGGGCCACTGAAGCTTTCTTT.

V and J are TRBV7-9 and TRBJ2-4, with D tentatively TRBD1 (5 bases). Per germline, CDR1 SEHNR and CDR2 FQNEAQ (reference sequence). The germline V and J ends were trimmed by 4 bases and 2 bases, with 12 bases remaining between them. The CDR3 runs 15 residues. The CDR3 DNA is TGTGCCAGCAGCTCCAGGGTCGGGTCCAAAAACATTCAGTACTTC. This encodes CASSSRVGSKNIQYF.

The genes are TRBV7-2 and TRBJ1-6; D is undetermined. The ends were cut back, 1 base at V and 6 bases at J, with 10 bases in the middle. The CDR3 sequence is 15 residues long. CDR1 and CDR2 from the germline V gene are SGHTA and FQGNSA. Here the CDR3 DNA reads TGTGCCAGCAGCTTAGTGGCGGGAACTAATTCACCCCTCCACTTT. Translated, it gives CASSLVAGTNSPLHF.

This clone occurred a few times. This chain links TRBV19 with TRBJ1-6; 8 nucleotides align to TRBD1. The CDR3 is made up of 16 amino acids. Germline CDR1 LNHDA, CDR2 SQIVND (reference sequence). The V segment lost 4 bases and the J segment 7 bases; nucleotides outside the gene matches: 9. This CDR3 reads CASSKARGHGNSPLHF. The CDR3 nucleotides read TGTGCCAGTAGTAAAGCCAGGGGGCATGGGAATTCACCCCTCCACTTT.

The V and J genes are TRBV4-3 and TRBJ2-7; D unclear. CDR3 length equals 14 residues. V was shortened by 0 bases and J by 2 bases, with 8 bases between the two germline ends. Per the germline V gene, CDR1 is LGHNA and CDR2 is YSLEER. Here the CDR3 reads CASSQDRIAYEQYF. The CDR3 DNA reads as TGCGCCAGCAGCCAAGACAGAATCGCCTACGAGCAGTACTTC.

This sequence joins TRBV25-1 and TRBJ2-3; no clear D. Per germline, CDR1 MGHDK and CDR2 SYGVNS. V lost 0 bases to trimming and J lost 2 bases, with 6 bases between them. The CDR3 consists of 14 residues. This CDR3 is CASSEYRDTDTQYF. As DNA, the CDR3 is TGTGCCAGCAGTGAATATCGAGACACAGATACGCAGTATTTT.

The CDR3 loop reads CATSRSPGTGSYNEQFF. In DNA form, the CDR3 reads TGTGCCACCAGCAGAAGTCCCGGGACAGGGTCCTACAATGAGCAGTTCTTC. The chain carries TRBV15 and TRBJ2-1; 9 bases match TRBD1. CDR3 length: 17 residues. Per the germline V gene, CDR1 is LNHNV and CDR2 is YYDKDF (reference sequence). With 2 bases clipped from V and 1 base from J, the junction kept 6 bases outside the gene matches.

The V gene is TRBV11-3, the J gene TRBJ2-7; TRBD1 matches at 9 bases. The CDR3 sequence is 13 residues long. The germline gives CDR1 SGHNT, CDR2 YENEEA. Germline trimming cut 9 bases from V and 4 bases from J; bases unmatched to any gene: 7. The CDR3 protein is CASEGTGSYEQYF. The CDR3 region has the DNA TGTGCCAGTGAGGGGACAGGGTCTTACGAGCAGTACTTC. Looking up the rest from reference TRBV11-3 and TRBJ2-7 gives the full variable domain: EAGVVQSPRYKIIEKKQPVAFWCNPISGHNTLYWYLQNLGQGPELLIRYENEEAVDDSQLPKDRFSAERLKGVDSTLKIQPAELGDSAVYLCASEGTGSYEQYFGPGTRLTVT.

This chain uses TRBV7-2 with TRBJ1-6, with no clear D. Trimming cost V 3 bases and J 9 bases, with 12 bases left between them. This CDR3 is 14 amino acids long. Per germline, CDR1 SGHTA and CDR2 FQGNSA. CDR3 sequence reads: CASSLEGLGSPLHF. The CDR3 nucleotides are TGTGCCAGCAGCTTGGAGGGTTTAGGTTCACCCCTCCACTTT.

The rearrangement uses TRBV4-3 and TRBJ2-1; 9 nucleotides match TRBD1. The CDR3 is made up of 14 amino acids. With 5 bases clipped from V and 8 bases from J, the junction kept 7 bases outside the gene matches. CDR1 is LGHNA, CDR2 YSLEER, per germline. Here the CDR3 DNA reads TGCGCCAGCAGCTCGGCCGGGACAGGGTATGAGCAGTTCTTC. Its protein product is CASSSAGTGYEQFF.

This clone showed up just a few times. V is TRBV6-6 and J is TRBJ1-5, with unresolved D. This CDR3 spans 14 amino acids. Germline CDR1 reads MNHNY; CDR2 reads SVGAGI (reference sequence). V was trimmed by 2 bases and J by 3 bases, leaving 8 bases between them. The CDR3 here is CASSYPEANQPQHF. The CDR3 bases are TGTGCCAGCAGTTACCCCGAGGCCAATCAGCCCCAGCATTTT.

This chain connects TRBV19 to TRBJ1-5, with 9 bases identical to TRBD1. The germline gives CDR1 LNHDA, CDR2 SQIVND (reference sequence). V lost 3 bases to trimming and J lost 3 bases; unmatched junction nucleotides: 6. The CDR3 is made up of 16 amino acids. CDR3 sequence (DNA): TGTGCCAGTAGTATGGCGGGGACAGGGTACAATCAGCCCCAGCATTTT. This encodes CASSMAGTGYNQPQHF.